These 22 T cell receptor beta chains were sequenced from one sample in a study of identical twins. TCRdb reprocessed the 5' RACE reads via MiXCR and lists one record per CDR3 protein. This sample has about 530,000 distinct CDR3 sequences, with around 22% found just once. This same sample was also part of a study on yellow fever vaccine responses in identical twins.

What was sequenced was CD4+ T cells sorted from blood. These receptor sequences come from a woman aged 18 to 35 in good health.

This clonotype has more than one count but fewer than ten. The chain combines TRBV6-1 with TRBJ2-5; D is ambiguous. Per the germline V gene, CDR1 is MNHNS and CDR2 is SASEGT. V lost 4 bases and J lost 7, with 7 bases in between. This CDR3 is 11 amino acids long. In DNA form, the CDR3 reads TGTGCCAGCAGTGCCGATACGACCCAGTACTTC. Amino acid sequence: CASSADTTQYF.

V usage is TRBV14 and J usage is TRBJ1-1, with D uncertain. The CDR3 has 12 amino acids. Trimming removed 4 bases at V and 4 bases at J, with 7 bases between. Germline CDR1 and CDR2: SGHDN and FVKESK. CDR3 sequence (DNA): TGTGCCAGCAGCCGGGTTGGCACTGAAGCTTTCTTT. Amino acids: CASSRVGTEAFF.

The sample holds a few counts of this clonotype. The gene calls are TRBV5-1 and TRBJ2-2; TRBD2 is a possible D gene (5 bases). The CDR3 spans 17 residues. Trimming took 0 bases from V and 7 from J, leaving 19 bases between them. The V gene's germline CDR1 is SGHRS and CDR2 YFSETQ. The CDR3: CASSLVPGWTGGGELFF. In DNA, the CDR3 is TGCGCCAGCAGCTTGGTTCCGGGGTGGACCGGCGGCGGGGAGCTGTTTTTT.

This clonotype was observed a few times. The chain combines TRBV29-1 with TRBJ1-4; D is perhaps TRBD1 (5 bases). This CDR3 has 13 amino acids. The V gene's germline CDR1 is SQVTM and CDR2 ANQGSEA. Trimming pared 4 bases from V and 8 bases from J, leaving 14 bases between. DNA of the CDR3: TGCAGCGTTGGGGGCGCGACTGGGGAAAAACTGTTTTTT. Encoded protein: CSVGGATGEKLFF. The entire variable domain, with the rest obtained from reference TRBV29-1 and TRBJ1-4, is as follows: SAVISQKPSRDICQRGTSLTIQCQVDSQVTMMFWYRQQPGQSLTLIATANQGSEATYESGFVIDKFPISRPNLTFSTLTVSNMSPEDSSIYLCSVGGATGEKLFFGSGTQLSVL.

This clonotype was detected only a few times. The CDR3 region is CAITGLNTEAFF. The CDR3 DNA reads TGTGCCATCACGGGGTTGAACACTGAAGCTTTCTTT. J is TRBJ1-1 and V is TRBV12-3 or TRBV12-4; no reliable D call. V lost 10 bases, J lost 0 bases, and 9 bases lay in between. The CDR3 is 12 residues long.

This clonotype appeared a single time. The chain employs TRBV7-3 and TRBJ2-2; TRBD2 aligns across 8 bases. The CDR3 runs to 16 residues. CDR1 and CDR2 from the germline V gene are SGHTA and FQGTGA. Trimming took 0 bases from V and 4 from J; bases not matched to a gene: 4. The CDR3 sequence: CASSLTGSGTTGELFF. As DNA, the CDR3 is TGTGCCAGCAGCTTAACCGGTAGCGGGACCACCGGGGAGCTGTTTTTT.

The chain employs TRBV12-3 or TRBV12-4 and TRBJ2-3; 7 bases match TRBD2. Trimming removed 5 bases from V and 2 bases from J; junction bases left unmatched: 10. The CDR3 contains 16 residues. CDR3 sequence reads: CASSARFAGVTDTQYF. CDR3 sequence (DNA): TGTGCCAGCAGTGCCCGATTTGCGGGAGTCACAGATACGCAGTATTTT.

This clonotype has just a few counts. The rearrangement links TRBV7-9 to TRBJ2-7; the D is unclear. The CDR3 has 13 residues. Trimming left V 7 bases short and J 0 bases short, with 10 bases between. Germline V gene lookup returns CDR1 SEHNR and CDR2 FQNEAQ (reference sequence). CDR3 coding DNA: TGTGCCAGCACTATAGCAAACTCCTACGAGCAGTACTTC. It encodes CASTIANSYEQYF.

This clonotype was picked up a small number of times. This chain uses TRBV2 with TRBJ1-1, with D tentatively TRBD1 (5 bases). Germline lookup yields CDR1 SNHLY and CDR2 FYNNEI. V lost 6 bases and J 7 bases, leaving 18 bases between the germline ends. CDR3 length equals 14 residues. Written as DNA, the CDR3 is TGTGCCAGCAGGGGACTGCCCCTCAAGGGTGAAGCTTTCTTT. It is translated as CASRGLPLKGEAFF.

This clonotype was seen a handful of times. The chain carries TRBV3-1 and TRBJ2-2, with D maybe TRBD2 (6 bases). The CDR3 sequence is 16 residues long. The V end was cut by 4 bases, the J end by 5 bases, with 17 bases between. Looked up from germline, CDR1 is LGHDT and CDR2 is YNNKEL (reference sequence). The CDR3, as DNA: TGTGCCAGCAGCCCAGTCGTTGGGAGGTCGACCGGGGAGCTGTTTTTT. Protein product: CASSPVVGRSTGELFF.

Here the CDR3 reads CSARDLGLAGGPNEQFF. CDR3 nucleotide sequence: TGCAGTGCTAGAGATTTGGGACTAGCGGGAGGGCCGAATGAGCAGTTCTTC. The chain joins TRBV20-1 to TRBJ2-1; 16 positions match TRBD2. Germline trimming cut 0 bases from V and 7 bases from J; bases unmatched to any gene: 6. This CDR3 comprises 17 residues. Per germline, CDR1 DFQATT and CDR2 SNEGSKA (reference sequence).

V gene TRBV15 combines with J gene TRBJ2-6; TRBD2 matches 11 bases. This CDR3 has 19 amino acids. The germline CDR1 and CDR2 sequences are LNHNV and YYDKDF (reference sequence). V shed 0 bases and J 0 bases; nucleotides not matched to a gene: 4. CDR3 amino acids: CATSRDLAGGPSGANVLTF. CDR3 bases: TGTGCCACCAGCAGAGATTTAGCGGGAGGGCCCTCTGGGGCCAACGTCCTGACTTTC.

This clonotype has a handful of counts. This chain links TRBV5-1 with TRBJ2-5, with TRBD2 matching 10 bases. CDR1 SGHRS and CDR2 YFSETQ come from the germline V gene. The CDR3 extends over 17 amino acids. J gave up 2 bases and V 0 bases, and 7 bases lay outside the gene matches. The CDR3 protein is CASSLGSSGSGQETQYF. CDR3 sequence (DNA): TGCGCCAGCAGCTTGGGGTCTAGCGGGAGTGGTCAAGAGACCCAGTACTTC.

The rearrangement links TRBV9 to TRBJ2-5, with D hard to call. V lost 4 bases and J 5 bases, leaving 15 bases between the germline ends. CDR3 length: 14 amino acids. Germline V gives CDR1 SGDLS, CDR2 YYNGEE. CDR3 sequence reads: CASSLLDHGETQYF. The DNA of the CDR3 is TGTGCCAGCAGCCTCCTAGATCATGGGGAGACCCAGTACTTC.

This clonotype was detected a few times. V is TRBV20-1 and J is TRBJ2-3; the match to TRBD2 covers 11 bases. There are 16 residues in the CDR3. After removal of 6 bases from V and 1 base from J, the junction contained 9 bases not matched to a gene. Per the germline V gene, CDR1 is DFQATT and CDR2 is SNEGSKA (reference sequence). CDR3 region: CSAQGLAVGGTDTQYF. DNA of the CDR3: TGCAGTGCCCAGGGACTAGCGGTGGGGGGCACAGATACGCAGTATTTT.

This clonotype occurred a few times. This chain joins TRBV11-2 and TRBJ1-1, with 10 bases matching TRBD1. V dropped 6 bases and J dropped 4; count of bases not matched to a gene: 11. The germline V gene has CDR1 SGHAT and CDR2 FQNNGV. This CDR3 is 16 amino acids long. CDR3 residues: CASRYTGTGVLTEAFF. The CDR3 DNA is TGTGCCAGCAGATATACCGGGACAGGGGTACTCACTGAAGCTTTCTTT.

The rearrangement joins TRBV7-8 to TRBJ1-4; D gene uncertain. This CDR3 comprises 15 residues. V shed 4 bases and J shed 0 bases, with 9 bases lying between them. Germline V lookup: CDR1 SGHVS, CDR2 FQNEAQ. The CDR3 DNA follows: TGTGCCAGCAGCTCCTACAAGGCAACTAATGAAAAACTGTTTTTT. Translated, it gives CASSSYKATNEKLFF.

This chain connects TRBV20-1 to TRBJ2-7; weak D call: TRBD2 (5 bases). Germline lookup yields CDR1 DFQATT and CDR2 SNEGSKA (reference sequence). The CDR3 spans 19 residues. V lost 1 base to trimming and J lost 0 bases, with 25 bases between them. This CDR3 is CSARGRGPRNPVSSYEQYF. CDR3 in DNA: TGCAGTGCTAGAGGCCGCGGGCCCCGGAACCCGGTCAGCTCCTACGAGCAGTACTTC.

V usage is TRBV11-2 and J usage is TRBJ2-7; no reliable D call. CDR1 and CDR2 from the germline V gene are SGHAT and FQNNGV. This CDR3 is built from 14 residues. V lost 1 base, J lost 6 bases, and 13 bases lay in between. The CDR3 sequence is CASSLGAPAPEQYF. CDR3 nucleotide sequence: TGTGCCAGCAGCTTAGGAGCGCCAGCCCCCGAGCAGTACTTC.

The J gene is TRBJ2-2, the V gene TRBV15; D unclear. Germline CDR1 is LNHNV and CDR2 is YYDKDF (reference sequence). V lost 2 bases to trimming and J lost 0 bases, with 4 bases between them. The CDR3 covers 14 residues. The CDR3 loop reads CATSRSANTGELFF. For the CDR3, the DNA is TGTGCCACCAGCAGAAGCGCGAACACCGGGGAGCTGTTTTTT.

The chain employs TRBV7-9 and TRBJ2-7; D perhaps matches TRBD1 (6 bases). Trimming shortened V by 5 bases and J by 5 bases, and 16 bases separated the two germline ends. CDR1 is SEHNR and CDR2 is FQNEAQ in the germline V gene (reference sequence). The CDR3 covers 14 residues. The CDR3 nucleotides read TGTGCCAGCAGCCTAATACAGGGTTCGGACGAGCAGTACTTC. Translation: CASSLIQGSDEQYF.

The chain employs TRBV21-1 and TRBJ2-7; the D call in the table, TRBD1, was not verified against the DNA. TRBV21-1 corresponds to a pseudogene. The CDR3 totals 16 residues. The DNA of the CDR3 is TGTGCCAGCAGCAAACCCCAGGGGAAGGGCTCCTACGAGCAGTACGTC. Amino acids: CASSKPQGKGSYEQYV.